A single sample gave rise to the 2 T cell receptor beta chains below, sequenced in a study of cytomegalovirus exposure and HLA in healthy donors. With 60 Vbeta and 13 Jbeta primers, the PCR was carried out. Sequenced by immunoSEQ multiplex PCR; TCRdb stores in-frame clones only, minus some. The sample lists 55,000 to 80,000 clones; approximately 80% were seen once. Sequencing input: PBMCs. The source of these receptors is a woman aged 25 to 45 in good health and CMV-seronegative.

This rearrangement joins TRBV2 to TRBJ1-2, with TRBD1 matching over 7 bases. CDR1 is SNHLY and CDR2 is FYNNEI in the germline V gene. J was trimmed by 4 bases and V by 4 bases; bases with no gene match: 3. The CDR3 is made up of 13 amino acids. CDR3 nucleotide sequence: TGTGCCAGCAGTGGGGACAGAGTCTATGGCTACACCTTC. Its translation: CASSGDRVYGYTF.

This clone was picked up a small number of times. The V and J genes are TRBV6-1 and TRBJ2-1; 9 bases are shared with TRBD1. Germline CDR1 is MNHNS and CDR2 is SASEGT. This CDR3 contains 16 residues. J gave up 5 bases and V 3 bases, and 8 bases lay outside the gene matches. The CDR3: CASSDAGTGYHNEQFF. The CDR3 bases are TGTGCCAGCAGTGATGCCGGGACAGGGTACCACAATGAGCAGTTCTTC.